A selection of T cell receptor beta chains follows, all from one sample in a study of T cell repertoires in cytomegalovirus infection. The antigens these receptors bind are not known. From the reads, TCRdb called clonotypes with MiXCR, one entry per CDR3 protein. The table has about 900,000 distinct CDR3 sequences, roughly a third seen once. The source was cultured CD8+ T cells from PBMCs, collected from culture after CMV antigen stimulation. These receptors all stem from a human donor in good health (CMV status not recorded). Some clones in this sample may be carry-over from other donors' samples. Each CDR3 is given with its conserved first and last residue. D genes are given only for firm matches. Clone size is given for some rows only: seen once, a few or many times, or a class if the clone is expanded.

d_gene	v_gene	j_gene	abundance	CDR3aa
-	TRBV7-3	TRBJ2-5	-	CASSASGEETQYF
TRBD1	TRBV2	TRBJ1-2	-	CASPRGQGLDGDTF
TRBD1	TRBV6-5	TRBJ1-1	-	CASSYTGVNTEAFF
-	TRBV6-5	TRBJ2-1	few	CASSYSPGRFNEQFF
-	TRBV7-2	TRBJ1-1	medium-sized	CASSPTGGLMNTEAFF
TRBD2	TRBV6-5	TRBJ2-7	-	CASSRAGDFYEQYF
-	TRBV7-6	TRBJ2-2	many	CASSLFEGARTGELFF
-	TRBV6-2/TRBV6-3	TRBJ1-5	few	CASSYGTANQPQHF
TRBD1	TRBV6-5	TRBJ2-7	few	CASSYSGTGSSEQYF
-	TRBV12-3/TRBV12-4	TRBJ1-1	many	CASRYGGENTEAFF
TRBD1	TRBV6-6	TRBJ1-5	-	CASSNVDRAGQPQHF
-	TRBV20-1	TRBJ2-6	-	CSARDGPYPPSGANVLTF